A single sample is the source of the 21 T cell receptor beta chains below, sequenced in a study of cytomegalovirus exposure and HLA in healthy donors. Use of 60 Vbeta and 13 Jbeta primers characterized the PCR. Some clones are missing from TCRdb's copy, which holds only in-frame ones; the method was immunoSEQ multiplex PCR. The sample has roughly 150,000 clones, over 80% seen once; the top ten hold around 1.4%. The sequencing input was PBMCs. These receptors were collected from a woman between 18 and 29 years old in good health and CMV-seronegative.

The chain combines TRBV6-6 with TRBJ1-2; a weak D match, TRBD1 (5 bases). V shed 6 bases and J shed 4 bases, with 18 bases lying between them. Germline V gene sequence: CDR1 MNHNY, CDR2 SVGAGI (reference sequence). This CDR3 is built from 15 residues. The CDR3 DNA is TGTGCCAGCAGCCCTCAGGGTTTTGGGTCCTATGGCTACACCTTC. It codes for CASSPQGFGSYGYTF.

The J gene is TRBJ2-7, the V gene TRBV5-1, with TRBD1 as a possible D gene (6 bases). Germline V gene sequence: CDR1 SGHRS, CDR2 YFSETQ. The CDR3 length is 13 residues. V lost 4 bases, J lost 2 bases, and 10 bases lay in between. Written as DNA, the CDR3 is TGCGCCAGCAGCCCGGGACAAACCTACGAGCAGTACTTC. Translated: CASSPGQTYEQYF.

The chain couples TRBV18 to TRBJ1-2, with D possibly TRBD1 on 5 matching bases. V lost 2 bases, J lost 2 bases, and 9 bases lay in between. The CDR3 runs 14 residues. From germline, CDR1 is KGHSH and CDR2 LQKENI. CDR3 amino acids: CASSPGGKNYGYTF. CDR3 DNA: TGTGCCAGCTCACCAGGGGGGAAGAACTATGGCTACACCTTC.

The chain has TRBV19 and TRBJ1-5; D is perhaps TRBD1 (6 bases). Germline CDR1 LNHDA, CDR2 SQIVND (reference sequence). V was shortened by 7 bases and J by 0 bases, with 10 bases between the two germline ends. The length of the CDR3 is 14 residues. CDR3 bases: TGTGCCAGTATGGACAGAGGTAGCAATCAGCCCCAGCATTTT. Its translation is CASMDRGSNQPQHF.

The V gene is TRBV25-1, the J gene TRBJ2-1, with D maybe TRBD1 (7 bases). V shed 5 bases and J shed 4 bases, with 15 bases lying between them. The CDR3 loop spans 15 amino acids. Per the germline V gene, CDR1 is MGHDK and CDR2 is SYGVNS. CDR3 DNA sequence: TGTGCCAGCAGTCCTGGGGGGACAGTATACAATGAGCAGTTCTTC. Translated: CASSPGGTVYNEQFF.

This clone is a singleton in its sample. Other DNA sequences in this sample translate to the same CDR3. The chain has TRBV19 and TRBJ1-5; 7 bases are a match to TRBD1. After removal of 6 bases from V and 3 bases from J, the junction contained 5 bases not matched to a gene. This CDR3 has 14 residues. Germline V lookup: CDR1 LNHDA, CDR2 SQIVND (reference sequence). The CDR3 DNA reads as TGTGCCAGTAGAACGGGACAGATCAATCAGCCCCAGCATTTT. Its translation: CASRTGQINQPQHF.

CDR3 amino acids: CASKDRGMDEQFF. CDR3 DNA sequence: TGTGCCAGCAAGGACAGGGGTATGGATGAGCAGTTCTTC. V and J are TRBV6-6 and TRBJ2-1; the match to TRBD1 covers 9 bases. This CDR3 spans 13 amino acids. The trim removed 7 bases at V and 8 bases at J, leaving 6 bases unmatched. Germline V CDR1 and CDR2: MNHNY, SVGAGI (reference sequence).

V gene TRBV6-4 combines with J gene TRBJ1-1; D not certain. The germline V gene has CDR1 MRHNA and CDR2 SNTAGT. The ends were cut back, 3 bases at V and 0 bases at J, with 8 bases in the middle. The CDR3 spans 14 residues. DNA for the CDR3: TGTGCCAGCAGTGAGCAGTACATGAACACTGAAGCTTTCTTT. This codes for CASSEQYMNTEAFF.

As for this clone: This sample also contains other DNA sequences that code for the same CDR3. V and J are TRBV5-1 and TRBJ2-2; D is perhaps TRBD2 (5 bases). This CDR3 contains 14 residues. Germline CDR1 reads SGHRS; CDR2 reads YFSETQ. Trimming cost V 0 bases and J 5 bases, with 8 bases left between them. DNA of the CDR3: TGCGCCAGCAGCTTGGAAGCGGTGACCGGGGAGCTGTTTTTT. Its protein is CASSLEAVTGELFF.

On this clone itself: Compared with germline, one end of the junction differs, possibly owing to a read error. This rearrangement joins TRBV5-1 to TRBJ2-6; 10 bases map to TRBD1. There are 15 residues in the CDR3. Germline-derived CDR1 and CDR2 are SGHRS and YFSETQ. The CDR3 sequence is CASGQGDPGANGLTF. CDR3 sequence (DNA): TGCGCCAGCGGACAGGGGGACCCTGGGGCCAACGGCCTGACTTTC.

J is TRBJ2-5 and V is TRBV9; D call uncertain. V lost 0 bases and J lost 2, with 8 bases in between. Germline loops: CDR1 SGDLS, CDR2 YYNGEE. CDR3 length: 14 residues. This CDR3 is CASSVDWRQETQYF. In nucleotides, the CDR3 is TGTGCCAGCAGCGTAGACTGGCGGCAAGAGACCCAGTACTTC.

V is TRBV7-9 and J is TRBJ2-1, with 10 positions matching TRBD1. Germline V gene sequence: CDR1 SEHNR, CDR2 FQNEAQ (reference sequence). The CDR3 has 18 residues. Trimming at V came to 1 base and at J to 4 bases, leaving 10 bases not matched to a gene. The CDR3 nucleotides read TGTGCCAGCAGCTTAGAGAGGGGGGGACAGGGGCGATACAATGAGCAGTTCTTC. Protein product: CASSLERGGQGRYNEQFF.

The chain carries TRBV12-5 and TRBJ1-3; 10 bases match TRBD1. Germline values: CDR1 LGHNT, CDR2 FRNRAP. Germline trimming cut 6 bases from V and 5 bases from J; bases unmatched to any gene: 7. The CDR3 consists of 15 residues. The CDR3 DNA sequence: TGTGCTAGTGGCAGGGGACAGGGGCTAAGAAACACCATATATTTT. Protein: CASGRGQGLRNTIYF. Full variable domain (rest looked up from reference TRBV12-5 and TRBJ1-3): DARVTQTPRHKVTEMGQEVTMRCQPILGHNTVFWYRQTMMQGLELLAYFRNRAPLDDSGMPKDRFSAEMPDATLATLKIQPSEPRDSAVYFCASGRGQGLRNTIYFGEGSWLTVV.

V usage is TRBV19 and J usage is TRBJ2-7, with unresolved D. CDR3 size: 16 residues. Between the trimmed V and J ends, which lost 5 bases and 9 bases, there was a span of 26 bases. The germline V gene has CDR1 LNHDA and CDR2 SQIVND (reference sequence). The CDR3 DNA is TGTGCCAGTAGTTCTATCGATAGGAGCTACGGAGTCGCGCAGTACTTC. It yields the protein CASSSIDRSYGVAQYF.

This sequence joins TRBV30 and TRBJ1-3; 8 nucleotides line up with TRBD1. Germline V gene data show CDR1 as GTSNPN and CDR2 as SVGIG (reference sequence). V shed 8 bases, J shed 2 bases, and the junction held 5 bases outside the gene matches. The CDR3 covers 13 residues. DNA for the CDR3: TGTGCCAGACGACAGGGGCCTGGAAACACCATATATTTT. It yields the protein CARRQGPGNTIYF.

This chain connects TRBV5-1 to TRBJ1-1; 8 nucleotides line up with TRBD1. Trimming cost V 4 bases and J 1 base; bases outside gene matches: 6. CDR1 and CDR2 (germline): SGHRS, YFSETQ. The CDR3 has 15 amino acids. The CDR3 DNA is TGCGCCAGCAGCGGAGGGGACAGGAAGAACACTGAAGCTTTCTTT. Protein sequence: CASSGGDRKNTEAFF.

The CDR3 is CSVGQGNNQPQHF. DNA for the CDR3: TGCAGCGTTGGGCAGGGAAACAATCAGCCCCAGCATTTT. The rearrangement uses TRBV29-1 and TRBJ1-5; TRBD1 might be the D (5 bases). The CDR3 has 13 residues. In germline, CDR1 is SQVTM, CDR2 ANQGSEA. The germline V and J ends were trimmed by 4 bases and 3 bases, with 10 bases remaining between them.

V is TRBV2 and J is TRBJ1-2; 7 bases line up with TRBD1. This CDR3 contains 15 residues. CDR1 SNHLY and CDR2 FYNNEI come from the germline V gene. V lost 1 base and J lost 4; bases outside the gene matches: 6. The CDR3 sequence is CASSEGGTARYGYTF. In DNA form, the CDR3 reads TGTGCCAGCAGTGAAGGGGGGACAGCCCGCTATGGCTACACCTTC. Supplemented by reference TRBV2 and TRBJ1-2, the full variable domain reads EPEVTQTPSHQVTQMGQEVILRCVPISNHLYFYWYRQILGQKVEFLVSFYNNEISEKSEIFDDQFSVERPDGSNFTLKIRSTKLEDSAMYFCASSEGGTARYGYTFGSGTRLTVV.

This chain joins TRBV21-1 and TRBJ1-5. TRBV21-1 is reported as a pseudogene. This CDR3 region has 18 residues. Written as DNA, the CDR3 is TGTGCCAGCAGCAAAGATGGTGGTTTAGCGGCAGTCAATCAGCCCCAGCATTTT. Translating it yields CASSKDGGLAAVNQPQHF.

DNA for the CDR3: TGTGCCTGGACTCGGGACAGTCCCTTAAACAATGAGCAGTTCTTC. Protein: CAWTRDSPLNNEQFF. V gene TRBV30 combines with J gene TRBJ2-1, with 7 bases that match TRBD1. Germline values: CDR1 GTSNPN, CDR2 SVGIG (reference sequence). This CDR3 region has 15 residues. After removal of 4 bases from V and 5 bases from J, the junction contained 11 bases not matched to a gene.

V and J are TRBV6-6 and TRBJ1-1; D is possibly TRBD1 (5 bases). CDR3 length: 14 residues. Germline assignment: CDR1 MNHNY and CDR2 SVGAGI (reference sequence). V was trimmed by 0 bases and J by 6 bases, leaving 11 bases between them. In DNA form, the CDR3 reads TGTGCCAGCAGTTACTCGGAGGGGCTCGCTGAAGCTTTCTTT. This sequence encodes CASSYSEGLAEAFF.